The present entry profiles one T cell receptor beta chain with its context. Time point defined: sample taken at primary tumor resection. From tumor, nontumor lung or frozen PBMC, whole RNA was taken unsorted for sequencing. The sample is drawn from a study of spatial heterogeneity in lung cancer. Each molecule of TCR cDNA was tagged with one unique molecular identifier. TCRdb re-called the 5' RACE reads with MiXCR, one entry per CDR3 protein. The profile shows about 85,000 distinct CDR3 sequences, approximately 21% of them singletons. The V gene's germline CDR1 is DFQATT and CDR2 SNEGSKA (reference sequence). The CDR3 extends over 13 amino acids. V lost 5 bases, J lost 1 base, and 11 bases lay in between.

Sequences were derived from PBMCs, sampled at surgery. This chain joins TRBV20-1 and TRBJ2-5; no definite D call. The receptor's source is a male donor with early-stage non-small cell lung cancer. The CDR3 DNA is TGCAGTGCTTCACCGCAACTCCAAGAGACCCAGTACTTC. Amino acid sequence: CSASPQLQETQYF.